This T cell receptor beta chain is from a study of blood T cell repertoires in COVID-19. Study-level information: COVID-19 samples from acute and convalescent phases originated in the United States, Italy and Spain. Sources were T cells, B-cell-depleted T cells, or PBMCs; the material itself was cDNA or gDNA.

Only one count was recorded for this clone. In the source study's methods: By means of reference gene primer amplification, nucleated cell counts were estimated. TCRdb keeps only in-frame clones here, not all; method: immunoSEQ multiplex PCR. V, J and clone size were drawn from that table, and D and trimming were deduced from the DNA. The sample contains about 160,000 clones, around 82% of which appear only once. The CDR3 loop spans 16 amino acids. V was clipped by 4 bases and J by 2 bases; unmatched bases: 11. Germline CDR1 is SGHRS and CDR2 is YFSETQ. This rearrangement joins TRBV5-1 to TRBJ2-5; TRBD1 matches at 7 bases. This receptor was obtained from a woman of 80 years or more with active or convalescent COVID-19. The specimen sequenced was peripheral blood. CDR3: CASSLLSGQIQETQYF. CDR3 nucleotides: TGCGCCAGCAGCCTGTTATCGGGACAGATACAAGAGACCCAGTACTTC.